The source of this T cell receptor beta chain is a study of T-cell memory formation after mild COVID-19. Broader study findings: Shrinking CD4+ clones resided mostly in CM and EM, and CD8+ ones in EMRA.

Germline assignment: CDR1 SEHNR and CDR2 FQNEAQ (reference sequence). The CDR3 spans 17 residues. The V and J ends lost 5 bases and 6 bases, in that order; junction bases with no gene match: 12. For this clonotype: Its antigen is not known.

TCRdb re-called the 5' RACE reads with MiXCR, one entry per CDR3 protein. Of around 300,000 distinct CDR3 sequences listed, approximately 14% are singletons. The sequence was obtained from a man younger than 30 who had mild COVID-19 (a few samples of this study predate the infection). Cell type and time point are not known. Sequenced sample: PBMCs or a T cell subset sorted from them (not recorded which). The rearrangement uses TRBV7-9 and TRBJ2-1; 11 nucleotides match TRBD1. The CDR3 region is CASSGPTGTGGSNEQFF. In DNA, the CDR3 is TGTGCCAGCAGCGGCCCCACCGGGACAGGGGGTTCCAATGAGCAGTTCTTC.